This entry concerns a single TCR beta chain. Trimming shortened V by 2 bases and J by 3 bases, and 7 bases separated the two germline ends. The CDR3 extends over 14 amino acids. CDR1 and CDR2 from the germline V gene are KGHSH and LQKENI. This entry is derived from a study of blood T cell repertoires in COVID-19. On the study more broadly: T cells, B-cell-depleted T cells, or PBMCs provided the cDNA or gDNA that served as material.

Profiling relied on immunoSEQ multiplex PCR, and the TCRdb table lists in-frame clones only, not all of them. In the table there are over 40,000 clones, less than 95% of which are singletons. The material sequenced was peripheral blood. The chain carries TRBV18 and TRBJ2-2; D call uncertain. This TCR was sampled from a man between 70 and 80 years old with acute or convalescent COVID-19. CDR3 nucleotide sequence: TGTGCCAGCTCACCAAATCAGTACACCGGGGAGCTGTTTTTT. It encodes CASSPNQYTGELFF.